This T cell receptor (beta chain) was observed in a study of shared clonotypes between healthy human individuals. General observations from the study: Generally, estimated richness proved larger in naive subsets than it did in memory subsets.

Approximately 210 ng DNA, approximately 31,000 T cell genomes, went into each sorted-subset replicate PCR. Clones were read by immunoSEQ multiplex PCR, and TCRdb kept only the in-frame ones, dropping some. The sample consists of roughly 1,000,000 clones, roughly 74% of them appearing once. On this clone itself: Antigen unknown.

All donors qualified as healthy HIV-negative adults and had experienced no recent acute infections or vaccinations. This clonotype was sampled from a man aged 18 to 29 in good health. Some clones in this sample may be carry-over from other donors' samples. Sample: memory CD4+ T cells from PBMCs. The subset was: CD45RA-negative fraction.

CDR3 protein: CAWSASSGYEQYF. The CDR3 nucleotides are TGTGCCTGGAGTGCTTCTAGCGGATACGAGCAGTACTTC. The chain has TRBV30 and TRBJ2-7; 7 bases line up with TRBD2. In germline, CDR1 is GTSNPN, CDR2 SVGIG (reference sequence). V was pared by 1 base and J by 4 bases, with 4 bases of the junction left unmatched. The length of the CDR3 is 13 residues.